The sequence of this T cell receptor (beta chain) was determined in a study of CD8 T cells in Susac syndrome. Random hexamers served to reverse transcribe about 0.45 to 1 ug RNA. TCRdb recomputed calls from the immunoSEQ multiplex PCR reads with MiXCR, one row per CDR3 protein. The table lists about 210,000 distinct CDR3 sequences, 85% to 95% of them singletons. Germline loops: CDR1 LGHDT, CDR2 YNNKEL (reference sequence). This CDR3 is built from 18 residues. The ends lost 4 bases at V and 3 bases at J; junction bases unmatched: 16. TCR beta sequences were obtained from blood CD8+ and CD4+ T cells. The receptor was isolated from a human donor with Susac syndrome. V usage is TRBV3-1 and J usage is TRBJ2-7; 9 bases fit TRBD1. Sequencing used CD4+ T cells from PBMCs. CDR3 bases: TGTGCCAGCAGCCGGCTCCAACCTCTAGGGACAGGGCGCTACGAGCAGTACTTC. It yields the protein CASSRLQPLGTGRYEQYF.